This entry is about one T cell receptor (beta chain). Antigen unknown. CDR1 DFQATT and CDR2 SNEGSKA come from the germline V gene (reference sequence). The germline V and J ends were trimmed by 5 bases and 7 bases, with 5 bases remaining between them. The CDR3 has 9 residues. This sample is drawn from a study of cytomegalovirus exposure and HLA in healthy donors. Clones were sequenced by immunoSEQ multiplex PCR, and TCRdb holds only the in-frame ones, with some missing. The sample lists 200,000 to 250,000 clones, roughly 84% occurring once. Study results and limitations: There were a few CMV-associated chains whose specificity for CMV antigens was confirmed in vitro.

The chain joins TRBV20-1 to TRBJ1-1; D gene uncertain. This TCR was sampled from a woman younger than 30 in good health and CMV-seropositive. Specimen: PBMCs. CDR3 coding DNA: TGCAGTGCTCAATTTGAAGCTTTCTTT. It yields the protein CSAQFEAFF.